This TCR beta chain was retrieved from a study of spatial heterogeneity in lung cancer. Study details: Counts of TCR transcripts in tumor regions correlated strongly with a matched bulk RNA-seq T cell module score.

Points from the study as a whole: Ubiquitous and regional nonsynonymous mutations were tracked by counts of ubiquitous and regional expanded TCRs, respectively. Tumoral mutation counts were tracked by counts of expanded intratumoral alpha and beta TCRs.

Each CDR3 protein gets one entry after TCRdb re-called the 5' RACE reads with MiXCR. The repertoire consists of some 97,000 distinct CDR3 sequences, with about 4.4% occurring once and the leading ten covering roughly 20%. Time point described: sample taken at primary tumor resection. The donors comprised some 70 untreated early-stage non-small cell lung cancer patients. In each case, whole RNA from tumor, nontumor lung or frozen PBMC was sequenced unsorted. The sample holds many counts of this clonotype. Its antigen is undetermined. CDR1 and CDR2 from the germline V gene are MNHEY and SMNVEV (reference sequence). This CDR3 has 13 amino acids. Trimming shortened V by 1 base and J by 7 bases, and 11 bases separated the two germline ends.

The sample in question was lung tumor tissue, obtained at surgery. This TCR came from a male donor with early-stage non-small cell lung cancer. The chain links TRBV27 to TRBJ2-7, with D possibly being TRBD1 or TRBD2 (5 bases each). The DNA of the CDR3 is TGTGCCAGCAGTTTATACGGGGCCGGGGAGCAGTACTTC. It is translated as CASSLYGAGEQYF.